This T cell receptor (beta chain) was recovered during a study of sequential checkpoint blockade in melanoma. For the study at large: Arm A got nivolumab then ipilimumab; arm B the reverse, 1:1. Maintenance nivolumab came after either treatment sequence.

Germline V lookup: CDR1 MNHEY, CDR2 SMNVEV (reference sequence). Trimming took 0 bases from V and 0 from J; bases not matched to a gene: 10. CDR3 length equals 20 residues. The assay was immunoSEQ multiplex PCR, and TCRdb's table has in-frame clones only and misses some. Among about 35,000 clones listed, approximately 85% were seen once. Treatment defined: randomized to nivolumab then ipilimumab (arm A) or the reverse (arm B). PBMC sorting kept live CD3+CD8+ cells without CD19 or CD56. This TCR was recovered from a human donor with melanoma. Sample: CD8+ T cells sorted from blood (inferred from file names), taken from a patient given nivolumab and ipilimumab in sequence. The genes are TRBV27 and TRBJ2-3; 12 bases align to TRBD2. The CDR3 region has the DNA TGTGCCAGCAGTTTATCGATGGGACTAGCGGGCGCTACTAGCACAGATACGCAGTATTTT. Amino acids: CASSLSMGLAGATSTDTQYF.